These T cell receptor beta chains were read from a single sample in a study of T cells after yellow fever vaccination. One entry per CDR3 protein, called by TCRdb with MiXCR from the 5' RACE reads. The table includes 610,000 or so distinct CDR3 sequences, about 12% detected once. Here the sequenced sample was PBMCs, taken on the day of the yellow fever booster vaccination. These receptors all come from a man aged 25 to 40 who received the YFV17D yellow fever vaccine. Each CDR3 is given with its conserved first and last residue. The order of the fields is clone size, D gene, V gene, J gene, CDR3 DNA, CDR3 protein. The D gene is left open where the match is weak. Clone size, where shown, is once, few, many, or a class for clones that have expanded.

clone size: few
D gene: TRBD2
V gene: TRBV7-3
J gene: TRBJ2-7
CDR3 DNA: TGTGCCAGCAGCCCCGGGGGGGGGAGTCGCGAGCAGTACTTC
CDR3 protein: CASSPGGGSREQYF

clone size: few
D gene: -
V gene: TRBV5-4
J gene: TRBJ2-3
CDR3 DNA: TGTGCCAGCAGCTCCAATTCGGGTGGTTGGGATACGCAGTATTTT
CDR3 protein: CASSSNSGGWDTQYF

clone size: many
D gene: -
V gene: TRBV6-2/TRBV6-3
J gene: TRBJ2-7
CDR3 DNA: TGTGCCAGCAGGCGGGGACTGGCCTCCTACGAGCAGTACTTC
CDR3 protein: CASRRGLASYEQYF

clone size: -
D gene: TRBD2
V gene: TRBV30
J gene: TRBJ2-4
CDR3 DNA: TGTGCCTGGAGTAAATGGGAGGGGACCAAAAACATTCAGTACTTC
CDR3 protein: CAWSKWEGTKNIQYF

clone size: -
D gene: TRBD2
V gene: TRBV12-3/TRBV12-4
J gene: TRBJ2-1
CDR3 DNA: TGTGCCAGCAGTTTCCACCTAGCGGGAGCTGGCGAGCAGTTCTTC
CDR3 protein: CASSFHLAGAGEQFF

clone size: -
D gene: TRBD2
V gene: TRBV18
J gene: TRBJ2-7
CDR3 DNA: TGTGCCAGCTCTCCTATCGGGCTAGCGGGAACCTACGAGCAGTACTTC
CDR3 protein: CASSPIGLAGTYEQYF

clone size: -
D gene: TRBD2
V gene: TRBV4-3
J gene: TRBJ2-3
CDR3 DNA: TGCGCCAGCAGCCAAGGTCCAGCGGGAGATATAGATACGCAGTATTTT
CDR3 protein: CASSQGPAGDIDTQYF

clone size: few
D gene: TRBD2
V gene: TRBV7-8
J gene: TRBJ2-5
CDR3 DNA: TGTGCCAGCAGCTTAGCTCCAAGCGGGGGCCAAGAGACCCAGTACTTC
CDR3 protein: CASSLAPSGGQETQYF

clone size: few
D gene: -
V gene: TRBV11-2
J gene: TRBJ2-7
CDR3 DNA: TGTGCCAGCAGCTTAGAAACATTTGGAGGGGGCCGGGGCTACGAGCAGTACTTC
CDR3 protein: CASSLETFGGGRGYEQYF

clone size: few
D gene: -
V gene: TRBV20-1
J gene: TRBJ2-7
CDR3 DNA: TGCAGACCCTCCGGGACCGGTCTCAACGAGCAGTACTTC
CDR3 protein: CRPSGTGLNEQYF

clone size: -
D gene: TRBD1
V gene: TRBV7-9
J gene: TRBJ1-1
CDR3 DNA: TGTGCCAGCAGCCAATACCGGGACAGGAACACTGAAGCTTTCTTT
CDR3 protein: CASSQYRDRNTEAFF

clone size: few
D gene: -
V gene: TRBV7-8
J gene: TRBJ1-3
CDR3 DNA: TGTGCCAGCAGCTTAGACAGGGCGAACTCTGGAAACACCATATATTTT
CDR3 protein: CASSLDRANSGNTIYF

clone size: few
D gene: -
V gene: TRBV25-1
J gene: TRBJ1-2
CDR3 DNA: TGTGCCAGCAGTGAGGGGAGGCGAAACTATGGCTACACCTTC
CDR3 protein: CASSEGRRNYGYTF

clone size: -
D gene: TRBD1
V gene: TRBV6-2/TRBV6-3
J gene: TRBJ2-1
CDR3 DNA: TGTGCCAGCAGTTACGCGACAGGGCGGCAGTTCTTC
CDR3 protein: CASSYATGRQFF

clone size: few
D gene: -
V gene: TRBV4-1
J gene: TRBJ2-4
CDR3 DNA: TGCGCCAGCAGCCAAGGCCCGGTAGCCAAAAACATTCAGTACTTC
CDR3 protein: CASSQGPVAKNIQYF

clone size: few
D gene: -
V gene: TRBV7-2
J gene: TRBJ2-3
CDR3 DNA: TGTGCCAGCAGCTTAGCCCCTAGCACAGATACGCAGTATTTT
CDR3 protein: CASSLAPSTDTQYF

clone size: few
D gene: -
V gene: TRBV6-2/TRBV6-3
J gene: TRBJ2-1
CDR3 DNA: TGTGCCAGCAGTTACTCGAGAAGCAGCTCCTACAATGAGCAGTTCTTC
CDR3 protein: CASSYSRSSSYNEQFF

clone size: -
D gene: -
V gene: TRBV29-1
J gene: TRBJ2-7
CDR3 DNA: TGCAGCGTTGTAGGATACGAGCAGTACTTC
CDR3 protein: CSVVGYEQYF

clone size: -
D gene: TRBD2
V gene: TRBV7-7
J gene: TRBJ2-2
CDR3 DNA: TGTGCTAGCAGCTTAGGACTAGCGGTTCTCACCGGGGAGCTGTTTTTT
CDR3 protein: CASSLGLAVLTGELFF

clone size: few
D gene: -
V gene: TRBV11-3
J gene: TRBJ2-2
CDR3 DNA: TGTGCCAGCTCAGGCGGTTCGTCTCCCGGGGAGCTGTTTTTT
CDR3 protein: CASSGGSSPGELFF

clone size: -
D gene: TRBD1
V gene: TRBV7-2
J gene: TRBJ2-1
CDR3 DNA: TGTGCCAGCAGCTCGGGACAGCCCAAGTTCTTC
CDR3 protein: CASSSGQPKFF

clone size: few
D gene: -
V gene: TRBV15
J gene: TRBJ2-1
CDR3 DNA: TGTGCCACCAGCAGAGACAGGGCGCAAGGCAATGAGCAGTTCTTC
CDR3 protein: CATSRDRAQGNEQFF

clone size: -
D gene: -
V gene: TRBV12-3/TRBV12-4
J gene: TRBJ1-2
CDR3 DNA: TGTGCCAGCAGTTTAGCGGCGGGTTATGGCTACACCTTC
CDR3 protein: CASSLAAGYGYTF

clone size: few
D gene: -
V gene: TRBV20-1
J gene: TRBJ2-1
CDR3 DNA: TGCAGTGCTAATTTAGGGGCGATCTCCTACAATGAGCAGTTCTTC
CDR3 protein: CSANLGAISYNEQFF

clone size: few
D gene: -
V gene: TRBV20-1
J gene: TRBJ1-5
CDR3 DNA: TGCAGTGCTAGAGTGGGGGCAAGCGGCAATCAGCCCCAGCATTTT
CDR3 protein: CSARVGASGNQPQHF

clone size: -
D gene: -
V gene: TRBV6-1
J gene: TRBJ1-2
CDR3 DNA: TGTGCCAGCAGTGACAGTGGCTTCAATGGCTACACCTTC
CDR3 protein: CASSDSGFNGYTF

clone size: -
D gene: -
V gene: TRBV2
J gene: TRBJ2-1
CDR3 DNA: TGTGCCAGTGGGGGGCGGAATGAGCAGTTCTTC
CDR3 protein: CASGGRNEQFF

clone size: many
D gene: -
V gene: TRBV6-6
J gene: TRBJ2-1
CDR3 DNA: TGTGCCAGCACCTTAACAGGGTTAGATGAGCAGTTCTTC
CDR3 protein: CASTLTGLDEQFF

clone size: few
D gene: -
V gene: TRBV7-9
J gene: TRBJ2-7
CDR3 DNA: TGTGCCAGCAGCCTACGTGGCGGGGTGCAGCAGTACTTC
CDR3 protein: CASSLRGGVQQYF

clone size: -
D gene: -
V gene: TRBV9
J gene: TRBJ2-5
CDR3 DNA: TGTGCCAGCAACGGAGGGGACCAAGAGACCCAGTACTTC
CDR3 protein: CASNGGDQETQYF

clone size: few
D gene: TRBD2
V gene: TRBV12-3/TRBV12-4
J gene: TRBJ2-7
CDR3 DNA: TGTGCCAGCAGCGGACTAGCGACTTCCTACGAGCAGTACTTC
CDR3 protein: CASSGLATSYEQYF

clone size: few
D gene: -
V gene: TRBV19
J gene: TRBJ1-1
CDR3 DNA: TGTGCCAGTAGTATAGTTTACCGGGGATCCATGAACACTGAAGCTTTCTTT
CDR3 protein: CASSIVYRGSMNTEAFF

clone size: few
D gene: TRBD2
V gene: TRBV6-2/TRBV6-3
J gene: TRBJ2-7
CDR3 DNA: TGTGCCAGCAGGCATATCGCTAGCGGGAGGTTCTCCTACGAGCAGTACTTC
CDR3 protein: CASRHIASGRFSYEQYF

clone size: -
D gene: TRBD1
V gene: TRBV18
J gene: TRBJ2-7
CDR3 DNA: TGTGCCAGCTCACAAGGACAGGGGACTCCCTACGAGCAGTACTTC
CDR3 protein: CASSQGQGTPYEQYF

clone size: many
D gene: TRBD2
V gene: TRBV5-1
J gene: TRBJ2-1
CDR3 DNA: TGCGCCAGCAGCTTCCAGGGAGCGGGATCCTACAATGAGCAGTTCTTC
CDR3 protein: CASSFQGAGSYNEQFF

clone size: -
D gene: -
V gene: TRBV28
J gene: TRBJ2-3
CDR3 DNA: TGTGCCAGCGAGAGTTTAGGGGCTAGCACAGATACGCAGTATTTT
CDR3 protein: CASESLGASTDTQYF

clone size: -
D gene: TRBD2
V gene: TRBV11-2
J gene: TRBJ2-2
CDR3 DNA: TGTGCCAGCAGCCCCCCCTTAAGAGCGGGAGGCAGGGACACCGGGGAGCTGTTTTTT
CDR3 protein: CASSPPLRAGGRDTGELFF

clone size: -
D gene: TRBD1
V gene: TRBV7-2
J gene: TRBJ1-2
CDR3 DNA: TGTGCCAGCAGCTTAGTCGCCAGGGGGCAGGAATATGGCTACACCTTC
CDR3 protein: CASSLVARGQEYGYTF

clone size: -
D gene: -
V gene: TRBV30
J gene: TRBJ1-1
CDR3 DNA: TGTGCCTGGAGTGTAGACGGTTATCTTTCTGAAGCTTTCTTT
CDR3 protein: CAWSVDGYLSEAFF

clone size: -
D gene: -
V gene: TRBV9
J gene: TRBJ2-1
CDR3 DNA: TGTGCCAGCAGCGTAGCCGAGGGACGGAAGCGAGATGAGCAGTTCTTC
CDR3 protein: CASSVAEGRKRDEQFF

clone size: -
D gene: -
V gene: TRBV10-3
J gene: TRBJ2-3
CDR3 DNA: TGTGCCATCAGGACGACGTGGGGCGAGACAGATACGCAGTATTTT
CDR3 protein: CAIRTTWGETDTQYF

clone size: -
D gene: TRBD2
V gene: TRBV12-3/TRBV12-4
J gene: TRBJ2-1
CDR3 DNA: TGTGCCAGCAGCCCAGCGGGAGGGCCTTCTGAGCAGTTCTTC
CDR3 protein: CASSPAGGPSEQFF

clone size: few
D gene: TRBD1
V gene: TRBV7-9
J gene: TRBJ2-1
CDR3 DNA: TGTGCCAGCAGCTCGACAGGGGGCGCCTACAATGAGCAGTTCTTC
CDR3 protein: CASSSTGGAYNEQFF

clone size: few
D gene: -
V gene: TRBV5-4
J gene: TRBJ1-2
CDR3 DNA: TGTGCCAGCAGCTTGGAGACGGGGGGTAACTATGGCTACACCTTC
CDR3 protein: CASSLETGGNYGYTF

clone size: few
D gene: -
V gene: TRBV5-1
J gene: TRBJ1-5
CDR3 DNA: TGCGCCAGCAGCTTGGAAGGACAGCCATATCAGCCCCAGCATTTT
CDR3 protein: CASSLEGQPYQPQHF

clone size: -
D gene: -
V gene: TRBV29-1
J gene: TRBJ1-1
CDR3 DNA: TGCAGCGTTGGACCGGGGGCTGAAGCTTTCTTT
CDR3 protein: CSVGPGAEAFF

clone size: -
D gene: TRBD2
V gene: TRBV12-3/TRBV12-4
J gene: TRBJ2-1
CDR3 DNA: TGTGCCAGCAGTCAGATAGGACTAGCGGGAGTCAATGAGCAGTTCTTC
CDR3 protein: CASSQIGLAGVNEQFF

clone size: -
D gene: TRBD1
V gene: TRBV12-3/TRBV12-4
J gene: TRBJ1-2
CDR3 DNA: TGTGCCAGCAGTTTAGGGACAGGCTTAGGAGGCTACACCTTC
CDR3 protein: CASSLGTGLGGYTF

clone size: -
D gene: -
V gene: TRBV28
J gene: TRBJ2-3
CDR3 DNA: TGTGCCAGCAGTTCGGTCTTCACAGATACGCAGTATTTT
CDR3 protein: CASSSVFTDTQYF

clone size: once
D gene: -
V gene: TRBV4-2
J gene: TRBJ2-3
CDR3 DNA: TGTGCCAGCAGCCGACCCCGCAGGGCAGATACGCAGTATTTT
CDR3 protein: CASSRPRRADTQYF

clone size: few
D gene: -
V gene: TRBV19
J gene: TRBJ2-5
CDR3 DNA: TGTGCCAGTAGTTCGGAGCTTGGTGCAGGGACCCAGTACTTC
CDR3 protein: CASSSELGAGTQYF

clone size: -
D gene: -
V gene: TRBV6-1
J gene: TRBJ1-2
CDR3 DNA: TGTGCCAGCAGTGAAGTCGGACGGAGTTATGGCTACACCTTC
CDR3 protein: CASSEVGRSYGYTF

clone size: -
D gene: -
V gene: TRBV1
J gene: TRBJ2-7
CDR3 DNA: TGCACCAGCAGCCCTCCCCCTAGACTAGCGGGAGGCAACTACGAGCAGTACTTC
CDR3 protein: CTSSPPPRLAGGNYEQYF

clone size: few
D gene: TRBD2
V gene: TRBV6-5
J gene: TRBJ2-3
CDR3 DNA: TGTGCCAGCAGTTATTCCATGACTAGCGGCCGCACAGATACGCAGTATTTT
CDR3 protein: CASSYSMTSGRTDTQYF

clone size: -
D gene: TRBD2
V gene: TRBV5-1
J gene: TRBJ2-3
CDR3 DNA: TGCGCCAGCAGCTTGGGACTAGCAGATCGGGGAGATACGCAGTATTTT
CDR3 protein: CASSLGLADRGDTQYF

clone size: -
D gene: -
V gene: TRBV2
J gene: TRBJ1-5
CDR3 DNA: TGTGCCAGCAGCCAGACATATAGCAATCAGCCCCAGCATTTT
CDR3 protein: CASSQTYSNQPQHF

clone size: -
D gene: TRBD1
V gene: TRBV6-1
J gene: TRBJ1-2
CDR3 DNA: TGTGCCAGCAGTCGCGGGACAGGGGAATGGTATGGCTACACCTTC
CDR3 protein: CASSRGTGEWYGYTF

clone size: -
D gene: TRBD2
V gene: TRBV20-1
J gene: TRBJ2-1
CDR3 DNA: TGCAGTGGTTTGCCTAGCGGGAACAATGAGCAGTTCTTC
CDR3 protein: CSGLPSGNNEQFF